Sequencing of this T cell receptor (beta chain) was carried out in a study of HIV-infected patients and healthy controls. TCRdb fed the 5' RACE reads into MiXCR, producing one record per CDR3 protein. The table shows tens of thousands of distinct CDR3 sequences, with roughly a sixth occurring only once. This CDR3 has 17 amino acids. The V gene end was trimmed by 0 bases and the J gene end by 3 bases; junction bases not matched to a gene: 5. The germline V gene encodes CDR1 MNHEY and CDR2 SVGEGT. This clonotype has ten or more counts. The chain employs TRBV6-2 or TRBV6-3 and TRBJ2-4, with 10 bases identical to TRBD2. The sequenced sample consisted of CD4+ T cells from blood. This receptor was taken from a human donor in good health. In DNA, the CDR3 is TGTGCCAGCAGTTACTCGTCTAGCGGGGGATTCAAAAACATTCAGTACTTC. The encoded protein is CASSYSSSGGFKNIQYF.